This TCR beta chain was captured in a study of tumor-infiltrating lymphocytes in primary liver carcinoma. It was unsorted whole blood that yielded blood RNA, and germline DNA was also extracted. Patients had chronic HBV infection and were treatment-naive. The germline V gene has CDR1 SGHRS and CDR2 YFSETQ. There are 15 residues in the CDR3. Starting from 400 to 500 ng of total RNA, TCR beta cDNA was produced with a primer in the constant region. The TCR beta library was amplified through three nested multiplex PCR rounds in a modified ARM-PCR procedure. PCR rounds one and two used TRBV1-TRBV30 forward primers with a C-beta reverse primer for around 9 cycles each. Via MiXCR, TCRdb re-called the multiplex PCR reads, giving one row per CDR3 protein. The profile covers 200,000 or so distinct CDR3 sequences, with less than 75% appearing a single time and approximately 7% taken by the ten largest. A word on this clonotype: An end of the junction differs from the germline gene, which may be a read error.

The sample comprised peripheral blood. This sequence was found in a woman aged 60 to 75 with primary liver carcinoma and hepatitis B virus infection. This chain joins TRBV5-1 and TRBJ1-6; D may be TRBD1 (5 bases). CDR3 residues: CVSSLGHRGDSPLHF. The CDR3 bases are TGCGTCAGCAGCTTGGGGCACCGCGGGGATTCACCCCTCCACTTT.